The rows below give T cell receptor beta chains drawn from one sample of a study of neurological immune-mediated disorders. A single record per CDR3 protein comes from TCRdb applying MiXCR to the 5' RACE reads. The profile shows roughly 70,000 distinct CDR3 sequences, less than 5.5% of them singletons. Source material: PBMCs. These receptors were obtained from a woman in her twenties or thirties with multiple sclerosis. The CDR3 runs from the conserved cysteine through the conserved F or W. The D gene is left open where the match is weak. A row's size may be missing; if present it is once, few, many or a size class.

d_gene	v_gene	abundance	j_gene	CDR3nt	CDR3aa
.	TRBV12-3/TRBV12-4	many	TRBJ2-7	TGTGCCAGCAGTTCGACAGGGAGGGACGAGCAGTACTTC	CASSSTGRDEQYF
TRBD1	TRBV20-1	many	TRBJ2-7	TGCAGTGCGAGGACAGGGGGATCTTACGAGCAGTACTTC	CSARTGGSYEQYF
.	TRBV28	.	TRBJ1-5	TGTGCCAGCAGTTTCACAGGGAGGAACCAGCCCCAGCATTTT	CASSFTGRNQPQHF
TRBD2	TRBV29-1	many	TRBJ2-1	TGCAGCGTTGAATTCCTAGCGGGGGGCCATGCTAGCTCCTACAATGAGCAGTTCTTC	CSVEFLAGGHASSYNEQFF
TRBD1	TRBV25-1	many	TRBJ2-3	TGTGCCAGCAGTACATACCGGGACAGGGGCACAGATACGCAGTATTTT	CASSTYRDRGTDTQYF
.	TRBV20-1	few	TRBJ1-5	TGCAGTGCTAGGTGGCAGCAATCAGCGTACAATCAGCCCCAGCATTTT	CSARWQQSAYNQPQHF
.	TRBV9	many	TRBJ2-7	TGTGCCAGCAGCGTAGATCCCCTCCCCTTAGGAAGCACCTACGAGCAGTACTTC	CASSVDPLPLGSTYEQYF
.	TRBV7-9	many	TRBJ1-4	TGTGCCAGCAGCTTACCCGAAGGGGTGATGGGCCCAACTAATGAAAAACTGTTTTTT	CASSLPEGVMGPTNEKLFF
.	TRBV12-3/TRBV12-4	many	TRBJ2-3	TGTGCCAGCAGGGCCGACGGCAGCAAGGATACGCAGTATTTT	CASRADGSKDTQYF
.	TRBV5-6	many	TRBJ2-1	TGTGCCAGCAGCGGGGGAACCTACAATGAGCAGTTCTTC	CASSGGTYNEQFF
.	TRBV20-1	many	TRBJ1-4	TGCAGTGCTAGTGGAGGGGATGAAAAACTGTTTTTT	CSASGGDEKLFF
TRBD2	TRBV4-1	many	TRBJ2-3	TGCGCCAGCAGCCAATCACTAGCGGTCTTCCCAGATACGCAGTATTTT	CASSQSLAVFPDTQYF
.	TRBV6-5	many	TRBJ1-1	TGTGCCAGCAGTTCAATAAACACTGAAGCTTTCTTT	CASSSINTEAFF
.	TRBV5-6	few	TRBJ1-4	TGTGCCAGCAGCTTGGCCTGGATTGCAACTAATGAAAAACTGTTTTTT	CASSLAWIATNEKLFF
.	TRBV7-2	many	TRBJ2-1	TGTGCCAGCGGGGAATTGGGGCCGCAGTTCTTC	CASGELGPQFF
TRBD1	TRBV20-1	many	TRBJ2-5	TGCAGTGCGGTGGATGGACAGGGGGCGAGAGAGACCCAGTACTTC	CSAVDGQGARETQYF
.	TRBV20-1	few	TRBJ2-7	TGCAGTGCTAGAGAGAAGCTTGACTACGAGCAGTACTTC	CSAREKLDYEQYF
.	TRBV20-1	many	TRBJ2-7	TGCAGCGCTACCAGGGGCGACGAGCAGTACTTC	CSATRGDEQYF
.	TRBV5-1	few	TRBJ1-6	TGCGCCAGCAGCTTGTTTTCGTCCCAGGAGCGGTCACCCCTCAACTTT	CASSLFSSQERSPLNF
TRBD2	TRBV4-2	many	TRBJ2-7	TGTGCCAGCAGCCAAGAGATCGGTCGGGGGGACTCCTACGAGCAGTACTTC	CASSQEIGRGDSYEQYF
.	TRBV6-6	few	TRBJ2-7	TGTGCCAGCAGTTACTCGAGTCTCGGCGAGCAGTACTTC	CASSYSSLGEQYF
TRBD1	TRBV12-3/TRBV12-4	.	TRBJ2-3	TGTGCCAGCAGTTTATGGGCAGGGGGCGAGGATACGCAGTATTTT	CASSLWAGGEDTQYF
.	TRBV5-1	many	TRBJ2-1	TGCGCCAGCAGCTTGGGAGAGGTATTTTACAATGAGCAGTTCTTC	CASSLGEVFYNEQFF
.	TRBV6-5	many	TRBJ1-2	TGTGCCAGCAGTTACTCAGGACCTAACTATGGCTACACCTTC	CASSYSGPNYGYTF
TRBD1	TRBV29-1	many	TRBJ1-4	TGCAGTGCTTTGGAACCCGGACAGGAGCGAGTTTTT	CSALEPGQERVF
TRBD1	TRBV9	.	TRBJ1-6	TGTGCCAACCTCAAGGGGACAGCGAAAGCGAGCTCATATAATTCACCCCTCCACTTT	CANLKGTAKASSYNSPLHF
TRBD1	TRBV5-1	many	TRBJ2-2	TGCGCCAGCAGCTCCGGACAGGGGAGGACCGGGGAGCTGTTTTTT	CASSSGQGRTGELFF
.	TRBV2	many	TRBJ2-7	TGTGCCAGCAGTGATGACATAAGGGAGCAGTACTTC	CASSDDIREQYF
.	TRBV20-1	many	TRBJ1-6	TGCAGTGCTGGACAGAAATATAATTCACCCCTCCACTTT	CSAGQKYNSPLHF
TRBD1	TRBV5-1	many	TRBJ1-1	TGCGCCAGCAGCCTTCGACAGGGAGGGACTGAAGCTTTCTTT	CASSLRQGGTEAFF
.	TRBV9	many	TRBJ1-1	TGTGCCAGCAGCCGCGGCAGGGACACTGAAGCTTTCTTT	CASSRGRDTEAFF
.	TRBV5-5	many	TRBJ1-2	TGTGCCAGCAGCTTTGATCCCAACTATGGCTACACCTTC	CASSFDPNYGYTF
TRBD2	TRBV20-1	few	TRBJ2-3	TGCAGTGCAGGGACTAGCGGGCCCGATACGCAGTATTTT	CSAGTSGPDTQYF
.	TRBV20-1	many	TRBJ2-1	TGCAGTGCTAGAGGTATGATCTCCGGGGGCTCCTACAATGAGCAGTTCTTC	CSARGMISGGSYNEQFF
TRBD1	TRBV20-1	many	TRBJ2-7	TGCAGTGCTAGAGATCCGAGGACAGGGGTTGACGAGCAGTACTTC	CSARDPRTGVDEQYF
.	TRBV5-1	few	TRBJ2-3	TGCGCCAGCAGACAGAAAACTACAGATACGCAGTATTTT	CASRQKTTDTQYF
TRBD1	TRBV2	.	TRBJ1-5	TGTGCCAGCAGTACCGACAGGGGGCTAAGCAATCAGCCCCAGAATTTT	CASSTDRGLSNQPQNF
.	TRBV5-1	many	TRBJ1-5	TGCGCCAGCAGCTTGGGGGAGGGGAGGCCCCAGCATTTT	CASSLGEGRPQHF
.	TRBV18	few	TRBJ2-1	TGTGCCAGCTCACCAACAAAGGAGGGATACAATGAGCAGTTCTTC	CASSPTKEGYNEQFF